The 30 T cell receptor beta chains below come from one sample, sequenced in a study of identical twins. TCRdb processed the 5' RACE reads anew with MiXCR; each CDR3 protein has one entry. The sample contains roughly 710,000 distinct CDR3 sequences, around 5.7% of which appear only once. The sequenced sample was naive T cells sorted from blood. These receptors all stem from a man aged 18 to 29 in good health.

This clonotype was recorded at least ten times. Here the CDR3 DNA reads TGTGCCAGCAGCTTAGATTTGGCCGGGTACTACAATGAGCAGTTCTTC. Amino acid sequence: CASSLDLAGYYNEQFF. This sequence joins TRBV7-2 and TRBJ2-1; unclear D gene. V shed 1 base and J shed 3 bases, with 13 bases lying between them. This CDR3 contains 16 residues. The V gene's germline CDR1 is SGHTA and CDR2 FQGNSA.

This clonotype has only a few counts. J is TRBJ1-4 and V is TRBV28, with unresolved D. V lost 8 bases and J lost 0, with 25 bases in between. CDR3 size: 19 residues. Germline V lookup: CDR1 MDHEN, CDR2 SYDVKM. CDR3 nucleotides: TGTGCCAGCCCCCCCTCCGCCGGAAGGAACGAGGCAACTAATGAAAAACTGTTTTTT. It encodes CASPPSAGRNEATNEKLFF.

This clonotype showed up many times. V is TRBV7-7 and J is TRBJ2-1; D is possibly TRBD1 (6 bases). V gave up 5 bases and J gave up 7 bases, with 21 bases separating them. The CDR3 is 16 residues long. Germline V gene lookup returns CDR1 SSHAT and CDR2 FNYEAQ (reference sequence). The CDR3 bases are TGTGCCAGCAGCCCGGGGTCGACAGGTTCGAGGAATGAGCAGTTCTTC. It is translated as CASSPGSTGSRNEQFF.

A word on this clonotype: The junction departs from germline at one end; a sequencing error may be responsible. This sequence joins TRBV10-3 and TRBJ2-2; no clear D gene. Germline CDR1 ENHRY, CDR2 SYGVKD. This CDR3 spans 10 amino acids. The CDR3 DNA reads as TGTGCCATCAGTGAGTCAGGGTTCTCTTTT. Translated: CAISESGFSF.

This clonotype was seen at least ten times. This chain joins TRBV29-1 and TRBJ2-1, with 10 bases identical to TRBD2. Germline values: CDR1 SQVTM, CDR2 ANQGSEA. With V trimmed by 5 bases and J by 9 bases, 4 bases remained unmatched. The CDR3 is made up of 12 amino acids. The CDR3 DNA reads TGCAGCGTTAAAACTAGCGGGACTGAGCAGTTCTTC. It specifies CSVKTSGTEQFF.

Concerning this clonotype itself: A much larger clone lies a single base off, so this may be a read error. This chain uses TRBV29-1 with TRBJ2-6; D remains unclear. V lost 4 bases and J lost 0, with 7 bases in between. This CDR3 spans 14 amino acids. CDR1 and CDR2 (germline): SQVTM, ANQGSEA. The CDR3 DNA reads TGCAGCGTTGCGGCCGGCTCTGGGGCCAACGTCCTGACTTTC. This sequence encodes CSVAAGSGANVLTF. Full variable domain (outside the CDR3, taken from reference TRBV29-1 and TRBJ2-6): SAVISQKPSRDICQRGTSLTIQCQVDSQVTMMFWYRQQPGQSLTLIATANQGSEATYESGFVIDKFPISRPNLTFSTLTVSNMSPEDSSIYLCSVAAGSGANVLTFGAGSRLTVL.

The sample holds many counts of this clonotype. The CDR3 loop is CASSLDSGPGNEQFF. The CDR3 coding sequence is TGTGCCAGCAGCTTAGATAGCGGTCCTGGCAATGAGCAGTTCTTC. The J gene is TRBJ2-1, the V gene TRBV11-2; TRBD2 is a possible D gene (6 bases). V was shortened by 0 bases and J by 6 bases, with 12 bases between the two germline ends. The CDR3 contains 15 residues. Germline CDR1 is SGHAT and CDR2 is FQNNGV.

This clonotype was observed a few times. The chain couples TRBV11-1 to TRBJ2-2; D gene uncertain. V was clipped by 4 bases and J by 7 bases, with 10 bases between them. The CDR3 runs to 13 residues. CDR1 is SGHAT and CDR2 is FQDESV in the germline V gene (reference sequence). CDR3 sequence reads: CASSSNSGGELFF. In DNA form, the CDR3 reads TGTGCCAGCAGCTCGAATTCCGGCGGGGAGCTGTTTTTT.

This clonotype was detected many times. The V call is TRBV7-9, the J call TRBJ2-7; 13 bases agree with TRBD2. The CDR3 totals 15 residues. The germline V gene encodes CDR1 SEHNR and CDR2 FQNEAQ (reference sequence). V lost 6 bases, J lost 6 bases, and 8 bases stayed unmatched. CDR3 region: CASSQHTSGRAEQYV. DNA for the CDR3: TGTGCCAGCAGTCAACACACTAGCGGGAGGGCCGAGCAGTACGTC.

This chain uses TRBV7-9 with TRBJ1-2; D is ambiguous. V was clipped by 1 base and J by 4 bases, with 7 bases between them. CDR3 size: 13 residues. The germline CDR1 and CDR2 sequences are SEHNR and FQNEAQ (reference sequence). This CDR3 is CASSLGLAYGYTF. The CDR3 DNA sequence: TGTGCCAGCAGCTTAGGTCTGGCCTATGGCTACACCTTC. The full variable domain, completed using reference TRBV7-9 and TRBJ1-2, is DTGVSQNPRHKITKRGQNVTFRCDPISEHNRLYWYRQTLGQGPEFLTYFQNEAQLEKSRLLSDRFSAERPKGSFSTLEIQRTEQGDSAMYLCASSLGLAYGYTFGSGTRLTVV.

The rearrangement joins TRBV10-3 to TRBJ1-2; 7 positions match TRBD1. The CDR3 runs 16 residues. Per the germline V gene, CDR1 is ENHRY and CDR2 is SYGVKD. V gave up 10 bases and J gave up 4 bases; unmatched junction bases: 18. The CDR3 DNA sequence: TGTGCCACCACCGGGACAGCCGCTGCTAACGTCTATGGCTACACCTTC. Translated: CATTGTAAANVYGYTF.

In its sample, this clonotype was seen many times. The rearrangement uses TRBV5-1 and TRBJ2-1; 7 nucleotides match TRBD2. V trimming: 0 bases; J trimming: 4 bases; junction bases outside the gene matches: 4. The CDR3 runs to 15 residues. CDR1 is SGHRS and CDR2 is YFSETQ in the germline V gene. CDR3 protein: CASSLAAGEYNEQFF. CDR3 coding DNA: TGCGCCAGCAGCTTGGCTGCGGGAGAGTACAATGAGCAGTTCTTC.

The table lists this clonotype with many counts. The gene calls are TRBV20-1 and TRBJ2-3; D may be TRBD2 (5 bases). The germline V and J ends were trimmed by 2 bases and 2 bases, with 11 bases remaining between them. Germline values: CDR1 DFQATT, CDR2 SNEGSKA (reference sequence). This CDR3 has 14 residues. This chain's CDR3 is CSARLADATDTQYF. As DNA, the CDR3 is TGCAGTGCTAGACTAGCAGATGCCACAGATACGCAGTATTTT.

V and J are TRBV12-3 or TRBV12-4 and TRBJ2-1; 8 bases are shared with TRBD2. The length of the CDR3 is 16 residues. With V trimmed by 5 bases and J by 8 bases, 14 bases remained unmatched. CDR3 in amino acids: CASSATGTSISDEQFF. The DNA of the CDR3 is TGTGCCAGCAGTGCAACCGGGACTAGTATCTCCGATGAGCAGTTCTTC.

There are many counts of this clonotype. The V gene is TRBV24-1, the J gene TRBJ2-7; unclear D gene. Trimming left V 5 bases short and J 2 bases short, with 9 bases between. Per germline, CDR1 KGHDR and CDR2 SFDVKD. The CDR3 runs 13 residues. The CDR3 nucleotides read TGTGCCACCAGTGTTTCTGGGGCCTACGAGCAGTACTTC. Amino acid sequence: CATSVSGAYEQYF.

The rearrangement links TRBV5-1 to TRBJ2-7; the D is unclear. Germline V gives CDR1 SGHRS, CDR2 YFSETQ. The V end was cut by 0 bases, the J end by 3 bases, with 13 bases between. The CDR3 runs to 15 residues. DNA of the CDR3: TGCGCCAGCAGCTTGGATGCTCCTCCCGGCTACGAGCAGTACTTC. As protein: CASSLDAPPGYEQYF.

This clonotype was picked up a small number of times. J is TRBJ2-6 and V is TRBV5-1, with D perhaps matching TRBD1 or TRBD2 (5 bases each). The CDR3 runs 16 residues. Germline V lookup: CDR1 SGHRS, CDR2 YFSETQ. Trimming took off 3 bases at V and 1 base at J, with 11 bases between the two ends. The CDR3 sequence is CASSSPGPSGANVLTF. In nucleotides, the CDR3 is TGCGCCAGCAGCTCCCCGGGGCCATCTGGGGCCAACGTCCTGACTTTC.

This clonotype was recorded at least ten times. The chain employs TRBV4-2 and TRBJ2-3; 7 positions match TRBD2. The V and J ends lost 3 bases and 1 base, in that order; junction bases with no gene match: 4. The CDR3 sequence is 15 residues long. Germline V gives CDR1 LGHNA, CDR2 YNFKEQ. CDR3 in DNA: TGTGCCAGCAGCCAGGTTGGGGGGGGCACAGATACGCAGTATTTT. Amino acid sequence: CASSQVGGGTDTQYF.

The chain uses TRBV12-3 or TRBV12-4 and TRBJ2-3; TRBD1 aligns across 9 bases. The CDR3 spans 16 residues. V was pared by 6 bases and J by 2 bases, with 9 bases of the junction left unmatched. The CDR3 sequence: CASSRPGQGYTDTQYF. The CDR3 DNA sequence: TGTGCCAGCAGCCGACCGGGACAGGGCTACACAGATACGCAGTATTTT.

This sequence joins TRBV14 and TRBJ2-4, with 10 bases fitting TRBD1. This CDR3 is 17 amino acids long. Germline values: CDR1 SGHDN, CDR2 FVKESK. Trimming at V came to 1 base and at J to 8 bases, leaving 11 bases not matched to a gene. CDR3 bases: TGTGCCAGCAGCCAAGTCCGCGCGGGACAGGGGACGGACATTCAGTACTTC. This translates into CASSQVRAGQGTDIQYF.

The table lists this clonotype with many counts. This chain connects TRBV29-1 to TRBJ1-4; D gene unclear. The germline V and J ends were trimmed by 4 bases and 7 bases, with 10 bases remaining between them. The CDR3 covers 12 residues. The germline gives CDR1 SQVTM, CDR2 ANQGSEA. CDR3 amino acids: CSVGGGSEKLFF. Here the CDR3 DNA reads TGCAGCGTTGGGGGAGGGAGTGAAAAACTGTTTTTT.

The CDR3 bases are TGTGCCGTCCGTCCCGGGACAGATTTTACCGGGGAGCTGTTTTTT. Residues: CAVRPGTDFTGELFF. The chain combines TRBV2 with TRBJ2-2, with 7 bases fitting TRBD1. There are 15 residues in the CDR3. V gave up 11 bases and J gave up 5 bases; unmatched junction bases: 14. In germline, CDR1 is SNHLY, CDR2 FYNNEI.

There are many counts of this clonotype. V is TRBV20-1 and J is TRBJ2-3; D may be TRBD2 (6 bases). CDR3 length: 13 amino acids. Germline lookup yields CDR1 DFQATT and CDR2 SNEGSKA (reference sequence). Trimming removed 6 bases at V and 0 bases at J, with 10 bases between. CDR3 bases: TGCAGTGCCATCGGGGGAAGCACAGATACGCAGTATTTT. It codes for CSAIGGSTDTQYF.

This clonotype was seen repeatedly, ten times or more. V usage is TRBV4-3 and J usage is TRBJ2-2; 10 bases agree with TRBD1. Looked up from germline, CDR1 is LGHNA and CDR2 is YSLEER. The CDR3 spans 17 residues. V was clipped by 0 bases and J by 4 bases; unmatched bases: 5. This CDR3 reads CASSQDSRTGGTGELFF. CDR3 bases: TGCGCCAGCAGCCAAGATTCCCGGACAGGGGGCACCGGGGAGCTGTTTTTT.

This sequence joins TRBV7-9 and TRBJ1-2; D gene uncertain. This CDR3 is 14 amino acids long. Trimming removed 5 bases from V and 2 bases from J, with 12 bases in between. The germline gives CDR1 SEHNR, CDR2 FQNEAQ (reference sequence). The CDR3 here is CASSPLRANYGYTF. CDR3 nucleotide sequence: TGTGCCAGCAGCCCGTTGCGGGCAAACTATGGCTACACCTTC.

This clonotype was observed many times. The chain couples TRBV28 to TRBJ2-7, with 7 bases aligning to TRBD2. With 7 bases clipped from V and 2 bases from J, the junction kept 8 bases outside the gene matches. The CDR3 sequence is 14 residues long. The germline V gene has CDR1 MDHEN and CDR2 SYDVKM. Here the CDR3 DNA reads TGTGCCAGCAAGGCGGGGCTAGCGGCCTACGAGCAGTACTTC. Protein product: CASKAGLAAYEQYF.

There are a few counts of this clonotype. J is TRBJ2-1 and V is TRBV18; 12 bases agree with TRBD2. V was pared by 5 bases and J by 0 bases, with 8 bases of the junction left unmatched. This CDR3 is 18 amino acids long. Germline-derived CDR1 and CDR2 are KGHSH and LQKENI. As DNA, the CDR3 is TGTGCCAGCTCATCTACCGGGACTAGCGGGCGCTCCTACAATGAGCAGTTCTTC. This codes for CASSSTGTSGRSYNEQFF.

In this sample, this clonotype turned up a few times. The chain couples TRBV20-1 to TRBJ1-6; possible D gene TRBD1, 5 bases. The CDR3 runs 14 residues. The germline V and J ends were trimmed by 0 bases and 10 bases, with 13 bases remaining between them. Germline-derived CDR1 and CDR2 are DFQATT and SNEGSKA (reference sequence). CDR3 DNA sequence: TGCAGTGCTAGAGATCCGGAGGGGCACTCACCCCTCCACTTT. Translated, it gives CSARDPEGHSPLHF.

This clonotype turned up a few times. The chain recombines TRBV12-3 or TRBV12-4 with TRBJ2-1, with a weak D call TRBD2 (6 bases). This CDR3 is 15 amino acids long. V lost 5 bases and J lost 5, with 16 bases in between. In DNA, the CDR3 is TGTGCCAGCAGTCCAGAGAAGGGACTCCACAATGAGCAGTTCTTC. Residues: CASSPEKGLHNEQFF.

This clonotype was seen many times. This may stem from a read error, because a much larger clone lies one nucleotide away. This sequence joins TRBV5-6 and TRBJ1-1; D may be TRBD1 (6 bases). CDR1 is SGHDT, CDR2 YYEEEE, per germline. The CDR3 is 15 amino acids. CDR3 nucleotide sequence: TGTGCCAGCAGCTTGGCCGAAGTCAGGGACACTGAAGTTTTCTTT. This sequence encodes CASSLAEVRDTEVFF.